Listed below are T cell receptor beta chains from one sample, sequenced in a study of T cells in Graves' hyperthyroidism and ophthalmopathy. TCRdb independently ran MiXCR on the multiplex PCR reads; one entry per CDR3 protein. The table includes around 700,000 distinct CDR3 sequences, about 17% detected once. The sample consisted of blood. Receptors were obtained from a woman aged 45-60 years with Graves' hyperthyroidism that later progressed to Graves' ophthalmopathy. The CDR3 runs from the conserved cysteine through the conserved F or W. Fields, in order: J gene, D gene, clone size, V gene, CDR3 DNA, CDR3 protein. The D gene is left open where the match is weak. Part of the rows lack a size; the others show once, few, many or a class for expanded clones.

TRBJ2-5	TRBD2	NA	TRBV7-3	TGTGCCAGCAGCCCTACTAGCGGGGGGGGGCTGACCCAGTACTTC	CASSPTSGGGLTQYF
TRBJ2-7	NA	many	TRBV20-1	TGCAGTGCTACCCAGGCGCGGACCTACGAGCAGTACTTC	CSATQARTYEQYF
TRBJ2-7	NA	many	TRBV20-1	TGCAGTGCTAGAAGACTGAGGGGGGCACTCTCCGAGCAGTACTTC	CSARRLRGALSEQYF
TRBJ1-2	TRBD1	many	TRBV12-3/TRBV12-4	TGTGCCAGCAGTCCCAGGGGGCGGGATGGCTACACCTTC	CASSPRGRDGYTF
TRBJ1-2	NA	NA	TRBV5-8	TGTGCCAGCAGCTTAGGTAGCCAGGGCTACACCTTC	CASSLGSQGYTF
TRBJ1-1	NA	few	TRBV10-2	TGCGCCAGCAGTGTGGTGGGGGTCCCATCGAACACTGAAGCTTTCTTT	CASSVVGVPSNTEAFF
TRBJ1-2	NA	NA	TRBV10-3	TGTGCCATCAGTGAGTCGGGGAATGGCTACACCTTC	CAISESGNGYTF
TRBJ1-5	TRBD1	NA	TRBV12-3/TRBV12-4	TGTGCCAGCAGTGAAAGGACAGGGTACCGCAATCAGCCCCAGCATTTT	CASSERTGYRNQPQHF
TRBJ1-1	TRBD1	many	TRBV9	TGTGCCAGCAGCATTTTGACAGGGGTCGGCACTGAAGCTTTCTTT	CASSILTGVGTEAFF
TRBJ2-5	NA	many	TRBV18	TGTGCCAGCTCACCACCGGGGGAGACCCAGTACTTC	CASSPPGETQYF
TRBJ1-1	TRBD1	NA	TRBV20-1	TGCAGTGCTAGAGCGGGACAGGGGGCGAGGGGCTTCTTT	CSARAGQGARGFF
TRBJ2-7	TRBD1	NA	TRBV11-2	TGTGCCAGCAGCGGTGGGGACAGGGGGCTGTACGAGCAGTACTTC	CASSGGDRGLYEQYF
TRBJ1-2	NA	NA	TRBV4-1	TGCGCCAGCAGCCCCGGGACAACTTTCTATGGCTACACCTTC	CASSPGTTFYGYTF
TRBJ1-3	NA	NA	TRBV5-1	TGCGCCAGCAGCCGCCAGACAGGTATCTCTGGAAACACCATATATTTT	CASSRQTGISGNTIYF
TRBJ2-3	NA	many	TRBV12-3/TRBV12-4	TGTGCCAGCAGGATTAGCGTCCACACAGATACGCAGTATTTT	CASRISVHTDTQYF
TRBJ2-3	NA	few	TRBV29-1	TGCAGCGTTGATGGGCAGGGCGGCGATACGCAGTATTTT	CSVDGQGGDTQYF
TRBJ2-2	NA	few	TRBV6-2/TRBV6-3	TGTGCCAGCAGTTGGGGACAAACCACCGGGGAGCTGTTTTTT	CASSWGQTTGELFF
TRBJ2-2	NA	few	TRBV6-1	TGTGCCAGCAGTCTCGGCCATTTCACCGGGGAGCTGTTTTTT	CASSLGHFTGELFF
TRBJ2-3	TRBD2	few	TRBV11-2	TGTGCCAGCAGCCGTGAGCGGGGGGGAGGCATAGATACGCAGTATTTT	CASSRERGGGIDTQYF
TRBJ2-1	NA	many	TRBV5-1	TGCGCCAGCAGCCCAAGCGATAGCTCCTACAATGAGCAGTTCTTC	CASSPSDSSYNEQFF
TRBJ2-2	TRBD2	few	TRBV4-1	TGCGCCAGCAGCCAAGATCAGGGGACTAGTCGTTGGGGGGGGAACACCGGGGAGCTGTTTTTT	CASSQDQGTSRWGGNTGELFF
TRBJ1-1	TRBD1	many	TRBV3-1	TGTGCCAGCAGCCAACAGGACAGGGTGACTGAAGCTTTCTTT	CASSQQDRVTEAFF
TRBJ1-5	NA	NA	TRBV19	TGTGCCAGTAAGTCCCCCAATCAGCCCCAGCATTTT	CASKSPNQPQHF
TRBJ1-2	TRBD1	few	TRBV4-1	TGCGCCAGCAGCCCCCGGGGACAGGGAGTCTATGGCTACACCTTC	CASSPRGQGVYGYTF
TRBJ1-4	NA	few	TRBV10-3	TGTGCCATCAGGGTCCGGAATGAAAAACTGTTTTTT	CAIRVRNEKLFF
TRBJ1-5	NA	NA	TRBV12-3/TRBV12-4	TGTGCCAGCAACCACAGGGAGGGGCAGCCCCAGCATTTT	CASNHREGQPQHF
TRBJ1-5	NA	NA	TRBV10-3	TGTGCCATCAGTGAGAGTCGAGGGAGCAATCAGCCCCAGCATTTT	CAISESRGSNQPQHF
TRBJ2-5	TRBD2	many	TRBV20-1	TGCAGTGCAAGGACTAGCGGGGGGGCTGAGACCCAGTACTTC	CSARTSGGAETQYF
TRBJ1-5	NA	few	TRBV9	TGTGCCAGCAGCGTAGGTAGTAATAGCAATCAGCCCCAGCATTTT	CASSVGSNSNQPQHF
TRBJ2-3	NA	many	TRBV5-1	TGCGCCAGCAGTCGGGCACTACGGGACATAAGCACAGATACGCAGTATTTT	CASSRALRDISTDTQYF
TRBJ1-5	NA	few	TRBV20-1	TGCAGTGCAAGGTATAGCAATCAGCCCCAGCATTTT	CSARYSNQPQHF
TRBJ1-2	NA	many	TRBV20-1	TGCAGTGCTAGAGTCGGAGTCAACTATGGCTACACCTTC	CSARVGVNYGYTF
TRBJ2-1	TRBD1	many	TRBV5-1	TGCGCCAGCAGCCCCGGACGGGACAGAACCTCCTACAATGAGCAGTTCTTC	CASSPGRDRTSYNEQFF
TRBJ2-1	NA	NA	TRBV29-1	TGCAGCGTTGAAACTGGAGGGAAGGGCTACAATGAGCAGTTCTTC	CSVETGGKGYNEQFF
TRBJ1-4	NA	many	TRBV11-2	TGTGCCAGCAGCTCTCGACAGGAACGTGCAACTAATGAAAAACTGTTTTTT	CASSSRQERATNEKLFF
TRBJ2-3	NA	many	TRBV2	TGTGCCAGCCCCGTTTCAGATACGCAGTATTTT	CASPVSDTQYF
TRBJ2-1	TRBD2	few	TRBV5-1	TGCGCCAGCAGCCGAACCGTAGCGGGGGGGGGGAATGAGCAGTTCTTC	CASSRTVAGGGNEQFF
TRBJ2-1	TRBD1	many	TRBV2	TGTGCCAGCAGTGCGGACAGGGCGGGCAATGAGCAGTTCTTC	CASSADRAGNEQFF
TRBJ1-6	TRBD1	NA	TRBV27	TGTGCCAGCAGTTCCTCTAGGGCAGGGGGCGTTTCACCCCTCCACTTT	CASSSSRAGGVSPLHF
TRBJ1-5	NA	NA	TRBV18	TGTGCCAGCTCATCGTCGGGGGGTGGTAAGAATCAGCCCCAGCATTTT	CASSSSGGGKNQPQHF
TRBJ2-1	NA	NA	TRBV3-1	TGTGCCAGCAGCGGGGGGTATTTGAATGAGCAGTTCTTC	CASSGGYLNEQFF
TRBJ2-2	TRBD2	NA	TRBV7-3	TGTGCCAGCAGCTTGTCTCTAGCGGGGGCCACTACCGGGGAGCTGTTTTTT	CASSLSLAGATTGELFF
TRBJ1-1	NA	many	TRBV3-1	TGTGCCAGCAGCCAAGATCATGCAGGGACGGACACTGAAGCTTTCTTT	CASSQDHAGTDTEAFF
TRBJ2-2	TRBD1	once	TRBV6-2/TRBV6-3	TGTGCCAGCAGGCGAACGGGTAGGGGACAGGGCGACTTCGCGAACACCGGGGAGCTGTTTTTT	CASRRTGRGQGDFANTGELFF
TRBJ2-3	TRBD2	few	TRBV6-2/TRBV6-3	TGTGCCAGCAGTCCCATCACCGGGACTAGCGGGGGGGTCGCAGATACGCAGTATTTT	CASSPITGTSGGVADTQYF
TRBJ1-1	NA	many	TRBV10-3	TGTGCCATCAGTGAAATCGGGGGCGACACTGAAGCTTTCTTT	CAISEIGGDTEAFF
TRBJ1-5	TRBD1	NA	TRBV7-9	TGTGCCAGCAGCTCCTGGACAGGGGAGAGTGGCAATCAGCCCCAGCATTTT	CASSSWTGESGNQPQHF
TRBJ2-1	TRBD2	many	TRBV3-1	TGTGCCAGCAGCCAGGGACTAGTCAATGAGCAGTTCTTC	CASSQGLVNEQFF
TRBJ1-1	NA	many	TRBV19	TGTGCCAGTACCCTCGGGGCCTCGGAGGTGAACACTGAAGCTTTCTTT	CASTLGASEVNTEAFF
TRBJ2-3	TRBD2	many	TRBV11-2	TGTGCCAGCAGCCCGCTAAGCGGGGGCCCAGATACGCAGTATTTT	CASSPLSGGPDTQYF
TRBJ1-1	TRBD1	few	TRBV5-1	TGCGCCAGCATCAATGGGGGACAGGGGGCTTTCTTT	CASINGGQGAFF
TRBJ1-6	NA	many	TRBV3-1	TGTGCCAGCAGCCCTGAGATGCGGGCGTATAATTCACCCCTCCACTTT	CASSPEMRAYNSPLHF
TRBJ1-3	TRBD1	NA	TRBV6-1	TGTGCCAGGTGGACAGGGGGCGATGTTGGAAACACCATATATTTT	CARWTGGDVGNTIYF
TRBJ2-2	NA	many	TRBV5-1	TGCGCCAGCAGCTTGGAAGGGGCGACGAACACCGGGGAGCTGTTTTTT	CASSLEGATNTGELFF
TRBJ2-1	TRBD1	few	TRBV5-1	TGCGCCAGCGGGGAAGACAGGGTGATCTACAATGAGCAGTTCTTC	CASGEDRVIYNEQFF
TRBJ1-1	TRBD1	NA	TRBV20-1	TGCAGTGTCCCAAACAGGGGTCACACTGAAGCTTTCTTT	CSVPNRGHTEAFF